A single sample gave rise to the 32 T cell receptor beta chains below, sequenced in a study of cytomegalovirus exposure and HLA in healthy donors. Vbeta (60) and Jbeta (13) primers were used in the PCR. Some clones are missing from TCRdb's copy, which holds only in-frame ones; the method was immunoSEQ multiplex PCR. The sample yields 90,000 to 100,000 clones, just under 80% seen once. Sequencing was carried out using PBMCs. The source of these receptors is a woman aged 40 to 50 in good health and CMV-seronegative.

The chain's CDR3 is CASSSIARELFF. The DNA of the CDR3 is TGTGCCAGCAGTTCTATCGCCCGGGAACTGTTTTTT. The V call is TRBV6-6, the J call TRBJ1-4; D remains unclear. V lost 4 bases, J lost 12 bases, and 12 bases lay in between. This CDR3 spans 12 amino acids. CDR1 and CDR2 (germline): MNHNY, SVGAGI (reference sequence).

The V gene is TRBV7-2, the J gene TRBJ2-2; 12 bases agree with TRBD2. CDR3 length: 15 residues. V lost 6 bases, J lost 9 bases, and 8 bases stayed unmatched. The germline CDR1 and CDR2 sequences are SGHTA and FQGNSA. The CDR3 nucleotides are TGTGCCAGCAGGTCTACTAGCGGGAGGATCCGGGAGCTGTTTTTT. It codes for CASRSTSGRIRELFF.

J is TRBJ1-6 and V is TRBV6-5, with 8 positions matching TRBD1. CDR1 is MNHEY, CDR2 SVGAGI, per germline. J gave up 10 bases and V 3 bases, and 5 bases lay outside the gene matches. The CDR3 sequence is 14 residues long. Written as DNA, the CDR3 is TGTGCCAGCAGTTATCAGGGGGCCGGGTCACCCCTCCACTTT. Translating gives CASSYQGAGSPLHF.

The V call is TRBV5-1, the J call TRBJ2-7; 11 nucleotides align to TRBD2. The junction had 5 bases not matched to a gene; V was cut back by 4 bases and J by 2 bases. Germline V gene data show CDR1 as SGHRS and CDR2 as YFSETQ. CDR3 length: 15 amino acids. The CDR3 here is CASSADSGRAYEQYF. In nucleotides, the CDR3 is TGCGCCAGCAGCGCCGATAGCGGGAGGGCCTACGAGCAGTACTTC.

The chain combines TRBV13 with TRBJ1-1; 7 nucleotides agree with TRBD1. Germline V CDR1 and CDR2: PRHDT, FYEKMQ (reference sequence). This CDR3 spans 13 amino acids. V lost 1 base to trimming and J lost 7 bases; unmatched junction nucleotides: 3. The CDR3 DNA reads TGTGCCAGCAGCTTAGTAGCAGGGGGTGAAGCTTTCTTT. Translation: CASSLVAGGEAFF.

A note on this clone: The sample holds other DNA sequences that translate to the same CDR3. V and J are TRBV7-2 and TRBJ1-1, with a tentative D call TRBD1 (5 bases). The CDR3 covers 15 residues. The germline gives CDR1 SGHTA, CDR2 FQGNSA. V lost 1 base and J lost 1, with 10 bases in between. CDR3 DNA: TGTGCCAGCAGCTTAGGTGACAGAAGGAACACTGAAGCTTTCTTT. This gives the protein CASSLGDRRNTEAFF.

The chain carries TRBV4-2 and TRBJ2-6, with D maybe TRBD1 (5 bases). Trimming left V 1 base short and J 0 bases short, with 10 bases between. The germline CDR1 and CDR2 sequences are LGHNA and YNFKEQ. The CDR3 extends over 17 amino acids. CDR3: CASSQGTGNSGANVLTF. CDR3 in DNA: TGTGCCAGCAGCCAAGGAACAGGCAACTCTGGGGCCAACGTCCTGACTTTC.

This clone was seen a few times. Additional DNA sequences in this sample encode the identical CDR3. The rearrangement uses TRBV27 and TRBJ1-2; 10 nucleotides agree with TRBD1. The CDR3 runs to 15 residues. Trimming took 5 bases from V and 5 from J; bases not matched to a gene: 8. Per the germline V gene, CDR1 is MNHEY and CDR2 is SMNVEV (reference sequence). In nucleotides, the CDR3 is TGTGCCAGCAGTCCGCCGGGACAGGGGCTATATGGCTACACCTTC. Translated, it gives CASSPPGQGLYGYTF.

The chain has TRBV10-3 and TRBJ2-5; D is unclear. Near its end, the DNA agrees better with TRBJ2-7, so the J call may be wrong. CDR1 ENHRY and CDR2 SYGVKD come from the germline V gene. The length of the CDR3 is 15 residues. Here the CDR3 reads CASDVGMGLSYEQYF. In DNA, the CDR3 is TGTGCCTCCGATGTAGGAATGGGCCTCTCCTACGAGCAGTACTTC.

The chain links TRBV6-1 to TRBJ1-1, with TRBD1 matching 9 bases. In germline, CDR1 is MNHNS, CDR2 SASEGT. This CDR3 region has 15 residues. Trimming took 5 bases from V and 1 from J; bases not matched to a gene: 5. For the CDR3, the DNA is TGTGCCAGCAGTCCTGGACAGGGGCCGAACACTGAAGCTTTCTTT. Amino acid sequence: CASSPGQGPNTEAFF.

CDR3 nucleotides: TGCGCCAGCAGCTTGGGCGGTTCTTACACTGAAGCTTTCTTT. Amino acid sequence: CASSLGGSYTEAFF. The chain combines TRBV5-1 with TRBJ1-1; D remains unclear. Germline lookup yields CDR1 SGHRS and CDR2 YFSETQ. The CDR3 consists of 14 residues. V gave up 0 bases and J gave up 3 bases, with 9 bases separating them.

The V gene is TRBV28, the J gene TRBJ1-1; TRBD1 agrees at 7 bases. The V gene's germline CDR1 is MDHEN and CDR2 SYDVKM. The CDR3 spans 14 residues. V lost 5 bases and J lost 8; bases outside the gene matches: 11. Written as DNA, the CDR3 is TGTGCCAGCAGTCCCCCGACAGGGCGCAGGGAAGCTTTCTTT. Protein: CASSPPTGRREAFF.

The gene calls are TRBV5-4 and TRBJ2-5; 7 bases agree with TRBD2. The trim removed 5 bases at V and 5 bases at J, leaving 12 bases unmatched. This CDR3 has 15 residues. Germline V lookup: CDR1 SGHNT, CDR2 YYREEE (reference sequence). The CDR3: CASSTQRGGRETQYF. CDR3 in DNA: TGTGCCAGCAGTACACAGCGGGGAGGTAGGGAGACCCAGTACTTC. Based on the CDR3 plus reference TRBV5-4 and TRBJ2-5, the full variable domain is ETGVTQSPTHLIKTRGQQVTLRCSSQSGHNTVSWYQQALGQGPQFIFQYYREEENGRGNFPPRFSGLQFPNYSSELNVNALELDDSALYLCASSTQRGGRETQYFGPGTRLLVL.

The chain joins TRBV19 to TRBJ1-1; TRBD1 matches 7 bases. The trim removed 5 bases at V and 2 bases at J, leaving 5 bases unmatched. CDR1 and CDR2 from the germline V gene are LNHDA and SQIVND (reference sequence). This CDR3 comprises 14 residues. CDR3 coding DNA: TGTGCCAGTAGTGTTACAGGGGTAAACACTGAAGCTTTCTTT. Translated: CASSVTGVNTEAFF.

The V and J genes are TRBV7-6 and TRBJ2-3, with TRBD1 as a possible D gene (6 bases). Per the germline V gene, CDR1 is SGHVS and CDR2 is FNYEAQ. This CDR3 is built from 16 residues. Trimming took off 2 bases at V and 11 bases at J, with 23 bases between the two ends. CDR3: CASSLWVGGPSRGQYF. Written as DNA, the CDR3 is TGTGCCAGCAGCTTATGGGTAGGGGGACCCTCCCGAGGGCAGTATTTT.

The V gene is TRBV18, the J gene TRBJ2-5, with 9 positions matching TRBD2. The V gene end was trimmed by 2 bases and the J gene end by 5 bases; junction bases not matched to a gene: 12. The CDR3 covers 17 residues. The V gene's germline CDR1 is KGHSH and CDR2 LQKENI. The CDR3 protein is CASSPTRTSGRQETQYF. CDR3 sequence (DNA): TGTGCCAGCTCACCAACTCGAACCAGCGGGAGGCAGGAGACCCAGTACTTC.

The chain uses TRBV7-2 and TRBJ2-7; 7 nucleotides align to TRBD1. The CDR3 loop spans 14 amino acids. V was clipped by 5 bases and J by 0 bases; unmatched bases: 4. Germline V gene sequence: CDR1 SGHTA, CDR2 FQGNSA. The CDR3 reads CASSPRTGSYEQYF. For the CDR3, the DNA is TGTGCCAGCAGCCCTAGGACAGGCTCCTACGAGCAGTACTTC.

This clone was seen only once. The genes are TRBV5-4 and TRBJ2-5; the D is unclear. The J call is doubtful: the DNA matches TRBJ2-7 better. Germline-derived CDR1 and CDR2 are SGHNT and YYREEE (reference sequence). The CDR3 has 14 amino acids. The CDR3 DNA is TGTGCCAGCAGCTCTGTCCTGAGCTCCTACGAGCAGTACTTC. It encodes CASSSVLSSYEQYF.

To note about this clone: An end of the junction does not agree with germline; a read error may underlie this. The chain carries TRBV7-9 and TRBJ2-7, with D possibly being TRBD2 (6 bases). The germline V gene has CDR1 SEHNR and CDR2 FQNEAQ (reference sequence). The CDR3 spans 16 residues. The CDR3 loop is CSSSFSGFPSSYEQYF. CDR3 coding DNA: TGTTCCAGCAGCTTTAGCGGTTTCCCCTCCTCCTACGAGCAGTACTTC.

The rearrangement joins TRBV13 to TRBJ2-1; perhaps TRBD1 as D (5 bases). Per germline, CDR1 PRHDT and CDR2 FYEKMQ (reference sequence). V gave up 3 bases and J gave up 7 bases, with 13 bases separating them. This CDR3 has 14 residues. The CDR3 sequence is CASSFWGKGNEQFF. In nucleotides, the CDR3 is TGTGCCAGCAGCTTCTGGGGCAAGGGGAATGAGCAGTTCTTC. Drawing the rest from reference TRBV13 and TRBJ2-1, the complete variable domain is AAGVIQSPRHLIKEKRETATLKCYPIPRHDTVYWYQQGPGQDPQFLISFYEKMQSDKGSIPDRFSAQQFSDYHSELNMSSLELGDSALYFCASSFWGKGNEQFFGPGTRLTVL.

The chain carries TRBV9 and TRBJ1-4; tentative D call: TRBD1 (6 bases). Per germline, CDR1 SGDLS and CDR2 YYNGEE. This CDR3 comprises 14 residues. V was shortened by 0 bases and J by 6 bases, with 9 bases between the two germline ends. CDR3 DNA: TGTGCCAGCAGCGTAGGACAGGTTCATGAAAAACTGTTTTTT. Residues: CASSVGQVHEKLFF.

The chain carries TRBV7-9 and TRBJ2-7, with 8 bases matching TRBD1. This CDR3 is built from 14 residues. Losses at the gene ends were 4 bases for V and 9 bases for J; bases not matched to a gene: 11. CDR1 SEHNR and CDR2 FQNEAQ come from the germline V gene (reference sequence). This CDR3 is CASSSPGTDRGQYF. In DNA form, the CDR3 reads TGTGCCAGCAGCTCCCCCGGGACTGACAGGGGGCAGTACTTC.

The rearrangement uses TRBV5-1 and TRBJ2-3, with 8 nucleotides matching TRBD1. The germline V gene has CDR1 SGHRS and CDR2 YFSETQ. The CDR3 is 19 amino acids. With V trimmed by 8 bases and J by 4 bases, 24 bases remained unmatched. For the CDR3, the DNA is TGCGCCAGTCAACTAACAGGGGGTCCTAGCCCCTTGGGGGCAGATACGCAGTATTTT. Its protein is CASQLTGGPSPLGADTQYF.

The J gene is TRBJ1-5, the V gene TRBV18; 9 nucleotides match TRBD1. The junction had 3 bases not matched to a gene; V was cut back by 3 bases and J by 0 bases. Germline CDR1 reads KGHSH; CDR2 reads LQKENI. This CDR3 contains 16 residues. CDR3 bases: TGTGCCAGCTCACCTGGGACAGGGTATAGCAATCAGCCCCAGCATTTT. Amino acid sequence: CASSPGTGYSNQPQHF.

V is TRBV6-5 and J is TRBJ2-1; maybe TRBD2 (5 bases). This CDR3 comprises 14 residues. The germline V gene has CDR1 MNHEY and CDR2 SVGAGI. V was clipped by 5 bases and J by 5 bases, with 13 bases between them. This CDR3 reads CASSLASRHNEQFF. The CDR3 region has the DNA TGTGCCAGCAGTCTAGCTTCCCGCCACAATGAGCAGTTCTTC.

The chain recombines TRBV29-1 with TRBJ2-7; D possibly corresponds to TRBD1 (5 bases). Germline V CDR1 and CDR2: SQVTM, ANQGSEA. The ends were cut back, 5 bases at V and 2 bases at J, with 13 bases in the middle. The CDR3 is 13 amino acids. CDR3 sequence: CSVNLVGAYEQYF. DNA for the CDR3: TGCAGCGTTAATCTAGTAGGGGCCTACGAGCAGTACTTC.

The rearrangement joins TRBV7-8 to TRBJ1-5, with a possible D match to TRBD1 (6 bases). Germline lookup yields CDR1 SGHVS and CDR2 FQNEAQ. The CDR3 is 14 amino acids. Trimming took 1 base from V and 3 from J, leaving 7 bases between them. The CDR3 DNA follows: TGTGCCAGCAGCTTAGGGACAGTCAATCAGCCCCAGCATTTT. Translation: CASSLGTVNQPQHF. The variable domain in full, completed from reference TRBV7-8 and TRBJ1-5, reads GAGVSQSPRYKVAKRGQDVALRCDPISGHVSLFWYQQALGQGPEFLTYFQNEAQLDKSGLPSDRFFAERPEGSVSTLKIQRTQQEDSAVYLCASSLGTVNQPQHFGDGTRLSIL.

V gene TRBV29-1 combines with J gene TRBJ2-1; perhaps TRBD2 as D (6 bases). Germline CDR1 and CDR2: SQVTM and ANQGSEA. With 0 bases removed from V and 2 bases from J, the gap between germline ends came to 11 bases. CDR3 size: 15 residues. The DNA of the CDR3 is TGCAGCGTTGAAGATCTCGCTAGCGCCTACAATGAGCAGTTCTTC. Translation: CSVEDLASAYNEQFF.

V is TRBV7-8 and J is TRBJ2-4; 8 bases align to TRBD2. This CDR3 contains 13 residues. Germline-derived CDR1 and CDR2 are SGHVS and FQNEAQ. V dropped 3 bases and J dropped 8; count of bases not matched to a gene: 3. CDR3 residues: CASSFLRGDIQYF. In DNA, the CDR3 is TGTGCCAGCAGCTTCTTGCGGGGGGACATTCAGTACTTC. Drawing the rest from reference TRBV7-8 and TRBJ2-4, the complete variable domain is GAGVSQSPRYKVAKRGQDVALRCDPISGHVSLFWYQQALGQGPEFLTYFQNEAQLDKSGLPSDRFFAERPEGSVSTLKIQRTQQEDSAVYLCASSFLRGDIQYFGAGTRLSVL.

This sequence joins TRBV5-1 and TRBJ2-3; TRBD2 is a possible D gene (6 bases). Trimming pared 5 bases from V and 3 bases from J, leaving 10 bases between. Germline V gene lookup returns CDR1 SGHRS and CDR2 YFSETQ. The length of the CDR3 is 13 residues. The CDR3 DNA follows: TGCGCCAGCAGTGCTAGCGTGACAGATACGCAGTATTTT. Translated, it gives CASSASVTDTQYF.

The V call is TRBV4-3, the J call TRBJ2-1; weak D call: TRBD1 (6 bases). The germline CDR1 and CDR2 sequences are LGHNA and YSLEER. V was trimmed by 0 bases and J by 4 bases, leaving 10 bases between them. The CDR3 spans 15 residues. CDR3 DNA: TGCGCCAGCAGCCAAGACAGGGGTCTTTACAATGAGCAGTTCTTC. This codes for CASSQDRGLYNEQFF.

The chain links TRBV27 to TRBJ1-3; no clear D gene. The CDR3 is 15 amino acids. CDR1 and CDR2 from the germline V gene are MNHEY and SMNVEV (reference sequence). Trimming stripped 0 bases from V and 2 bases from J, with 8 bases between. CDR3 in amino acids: CASSLSSGAGNTIYF. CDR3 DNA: TGTGCCAGCAGTTTATCTTCCGGGGCTGGAAACACCATATATTTT.